These 5 T cell receptor beta chains came from one sample sequenced in a study of T-cell memory formation after mild COVID-19. TCRdb recomputed calls from the 5' RACE reads with MiXCR, one row per CDR3 protein. The table includes 300,000 to 350,000 distinct CDR3 sequences, 15% to 20% detected once. Sample: PBMCs or a T cell subset sorted from them (not recorded which). The source of these receptors is a young man who had mild COVID-19 (a few samples of this study predate the infection). Cell type and time point are not known.

The chain uses TRBV4-3 and TRBJ1-2; a weak D match, TRBD1 (5 bases). This CDR3 is 16 amino acids long. Germline V gene data show CDR1 as LGHNA and CDR2 as YSLEER. V lost 6 bases to trimming and J lost 3 bases, with 20 bases between them. CDR3 region: CASRGFSRSGDYGYTF. The CDR3 nucleotides read TGCGCCAGCAGGGGTTTTTCGAGGTCGGGGGACTATGGCTACACCTTC.

The V and J genes are TRBV4-2 and TRBJ2-1; TRBD2 aligns across 8 bases. V lost 0 bases and J lost 8; bases outside the gene matches: 9. Germline CDR1 reads LGHNA; CDR2 reads YNFKEQ. This CDR3 comprises 16 residues. The CDR3 DNA reads as TGTGCCAGCAGCCAAGATAGCGACGGGGGGGCTTATGAGCAGTTCTTC. Translation: CASSQDSDGGAYEQFF.

CDR3 region: CASRDARAASRETQYF. The CDR3 region has the DNA TGTGCCAGTAGGGACGCTCGGGCCGCTTCTCGGGAGACCCAGTACTTC. The chain carries TRBV19 and TRBJ2-5; D is unclear. This CDR3 region has 16 residues. Germline loops: CDR1 LNHDA, CDR2 SQIVND (reference sequence). Trimming removed 6 bases from V and 5 bases from J, with 22 bases in between.

This chain uses TRBV2 with TRBJ2-2; 7 bases match TRBD1. Germline CDR1 SNHLY, CDR2 FYNNEI. The CDR3 sequence is 18 residues long. V trimming: 3 bases; J trimming: 1 base; junction bases outside the gene matches: 11. This CDR3 is CASSESATGERNTGELFF. The CDR3 nucleotides read TGTGCCAGCAGTGAGTCGGCAACAGGGGAGAGGAACACCGGGGAGCTGTTTTTT. The whole variable domain, remainder taken from reference TRBV2 and TRBJ2-2, is EPEVTQTPSHQVTQMGQEVILRCVPISNHLYFYWYRQILGQKVEFLVSFYNNEISEKSEIFDDQFSVERPDGSNFTLKIRSTKLEDSAMYFCASSESATGERNTGELFFGEGSRLTVL.

This clonotype has only a few counts. The CDR3, as DNA: TGTGCCAGCAGCTTAGTAGCGGCTCTCACCGGGGAGCTGTTTTTT. Protein: CASSLVAALTGELFF. V gene TRBV7-9 combines with J gene TRBJ2-2; possible D gene TRBD2, 6 bases. The CDR3 consists of 15 residues. Trimming took 1 base from V and 4 from J, leaving 10 bases between them. The germline gives CDR1 SEHNR, CDR2 FQNEAQ (reference sequence).